The 5 T cell receptor beta chains in this list originate from one sample, sequenced in a study of T cell responses to AZD1222 COVID-19 vaccine (dated by TCRdb to the early 2020s). Interpreted using the paper, the time point label stands for: baseline before first vaccination. Receptors were amplified or captured by the immunoSEQ multiplex PCR assay. TCRdb took over this immuneACCESS table, retaining in-frame rearrangements with V and J assigned. Such tables are incomplete; in checked studies, under half of the missing clones stem from an unresolved V gene, and the remainder is unexplained. Here the sample has 100,000 to 150,000 clones; about 90% occur a single time. The ten largest clones add up to under 5% of the sample. The sequenced sample was peripheral blood, obtained on day 0 of AZD1222 vaccination. These receptors came from an adult in good health.

The rearrangement uses TRBV25-1 and TRBJ1-2; no definite D call. Germline CDR1 and CDR2: MGHDK and SYGVNS. The CDR3 totals 14 residues. V lost 2 bases and J lost 2, with 9 bases in between. The CDR3 coding sequence is TGTGCCAGCAGTGAAATCGGAGGGAACTATGGCTACACCTTC. Its protein is CASSEIGGNYGYTF.

The rearrangement uses TRBV20-1 and TRBJ1-1, with D perhaps matching TRBD1 (6 bases). The CDR3 runs to 11 residues. Germline values: CDR1 DFQATT, CDR2 SNEGSKA (reference sequence). Trimming shortened V by 6 bases and J by 11 bases, and 16 bases separated the two germline ends. CDR3 in amino acids: CSASPEGVAFF. DNA of the CDR3: TGCAGTGCATCCCCAGAGGGGGTGGCTTTCTTT.

V gene TRBV7-9 combines with J gene TRBJ1-4; 8 bases align to TRBD1. CDR1 and CDR2 (germline): SEHNR, FQNEAQ (reference sequence). J lost 8 bases, V lost 5 bases, and 10 bases had no gene match. There are 15 residues in the CDR3. CDR3 DNA: TGTGCCAGCAGCCTAGGGACAGGCGACCGGGAAAAACTGTTTTTT. It codes for CASSLGTGDREKLFF.

This chain joins TRBV10-2 and TRBJ2-2; D remains unclear. The CDR3 is 17 amino acids. The germline V and J ends were trimmed by 3 bases and 5 bases, with 19 bases remaining between them. The germline V gene has CDR1 WSHSY and CDR2 SAAADI. CDR3 DNA: TGCGCCAGCAGTGATCTACTACAAGTCCCGAGGACCGGGGAGCTGTTTTTT. This codes for CASSDLLQVPRTGELFF.

This chain links TRBV5-6 with TRBJ1-2; unclear D gene. The CDR3 totals 13 residues. In germline, CDR1 is SGHDT, CDR2 YYEEEE. V shed 1 base and J shed 7 bases, with 11 bases lying between them. CDR3 coding DNA: TGTGCCAGCAGCTTGCCGGCTGCTGGTGGCTACACCTTC. Its translation is CASSLPAAGGYTF.